This T cell receptor beta chain emerged from a study of Ad26.COV2.S vaccination and SARS-CoV-2 variants. Whole-study context: Intramuscularly, Ad26.COV2.S was given either once or twice, 56 days apart.

Broader study findings: Those who received the vaccine showed greater spike-specific TCR breadth than those given placebo. The TCR breadth and depth analyses may have produced an underestimate of total T cell responses.

Generated by immunoSEQ multiplex PCR, the TCRdb table keeps only in-frame clones and is missing some. Found here are a few hundred thousand clones, around 87% of them singletons; the top ten hold about 3.1%. Germline V gives CDR1 WNHNN, CDR2 SYGVQD (reference sequence). The CDR3 sequence is 14 residues long. Indicated treatment: about 20 received Ad26.COV2.S at low or high dose, single or two shots; several received placebo; per-sample allocation not given. Samples were taken on day 63 after the first vaccine or placebo injection. Remarks on this clone: As yet, its antigen is unknown. At one of its ends the junction is not consistent with the germline gene, which may arise from a read error.

The rearrangement links TRBV10-1 to TRBJ1-1; D may be TRBD1 (5 bases). This receptor was taken from a person aged 18-60 years who received the Ad26.COV2.S COVID-19 vaccine or a placebo. The specimen was peripheral blood, collected in a trial of Ad26.COV2.S vaccine versus placebo. The CDR3 reads CASSERQGDTEVFF. DNA for the CDR3: TGCGCCAGCAGTGAGAGGCAGGGTGACACTGAAGTTTTCTTT.